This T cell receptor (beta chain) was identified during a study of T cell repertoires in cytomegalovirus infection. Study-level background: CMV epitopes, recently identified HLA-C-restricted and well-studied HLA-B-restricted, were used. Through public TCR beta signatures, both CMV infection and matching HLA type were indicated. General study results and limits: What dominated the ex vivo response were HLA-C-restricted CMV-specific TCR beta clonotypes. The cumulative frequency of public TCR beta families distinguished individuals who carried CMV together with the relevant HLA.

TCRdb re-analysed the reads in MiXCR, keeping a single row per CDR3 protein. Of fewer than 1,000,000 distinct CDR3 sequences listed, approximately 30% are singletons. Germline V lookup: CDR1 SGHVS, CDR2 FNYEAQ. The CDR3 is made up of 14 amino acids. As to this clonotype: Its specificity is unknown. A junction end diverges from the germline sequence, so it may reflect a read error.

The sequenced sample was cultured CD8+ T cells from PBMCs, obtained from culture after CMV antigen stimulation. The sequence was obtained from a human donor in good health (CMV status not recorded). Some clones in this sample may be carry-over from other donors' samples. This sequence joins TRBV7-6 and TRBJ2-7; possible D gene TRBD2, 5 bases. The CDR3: CTSSADGQRDEQYF. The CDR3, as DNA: TGTACCAGCAGCGCTGACGGGCAGAGGGACGAGCAGTACTTC.